The next 12 T cell receptor beta chains were all read from a single sample in a study of beta chain features in type 1 diabetes. As every portion of the isolated RNA was reverse transcribed, the sequencing read expressed TCRB transcripts. The method was immunoSEQ multiplex PCR; TCRdb's version includes in-frame clones alone and lacks a portion of them. There are some 180,000 clones in the sample; approximately 13% occur only once, and 0.5% to 0.75% lies in the top ten. The sequencing sample was made of central memory CD4+ T cells from blood. The receptors here all came from a woman aged 18-29 years in good health.

The genes are TRBV19 and TRBJ1-5; tentative D call: TRBD1 (5 bases). CDR3 size: 13 residues. Per germline, CDR1 LNHDA and CDR2 SQIVND (reference sequence). V lost 4 bases and J 5 bases, leaving 9 bases between the germline ends. CDR3 in amino acids: CASSTGRYQPQHF. The CDR3 coding sequence is TGTGCCAGTAGTACAGGGAGGTATCAGCCCCAGCATTTT.

This clone was counted only a few times. V and J are TRBV25-1 and TRBJ1-4; 7 bases match TRBD1. This CDR3 region has 15 residues. V was clipped by 5 bases and J by 5 bases; unmatched bases: 8. The germline V gene has CDR1 MGHDK and CDR2 SYGVNS. The CDR3 loop reads CASSHDRARNEKLFF. In nucleotides, the CDR3 is TGTGCCAGCAGTCACGACAGGGCTAGGAATGAAAAACTGTTTTTT.

The chain links TRBV11-3 to TRBJ2-1; maybe TRBD2 (6 bases). The CDR3 has 15 residues. Trimming shortened V by 0 bases and J by 11 bases, and 17 bases separated the two germline ends. The germline CDR1 and CDR2 sequences are SGHNT and YENEEA. CDR3 coding DNA: TGTGCCAGCAGCTTAGATATGACTAGTGCGAATAAGCAGTTCTTC. Its translation: CASSLDMTSANKQFF.

The table lists this clone with a few counts. Its ends do not fully match the called genes, so a read error is possible. The rearrangement joins TRBV18 to TRBJ2-7, with 7 bases aligning to TRBD2. Germline values: CDR1 KGHSH, CDR2 LQKENI. This CDR3 spans 12 amino acids. CDR3 loop: CASSPIEGGWNF. The CDR3 DNA follows: TGTGCCAGCTCACCAATCGAGGGAGGGTGGAACTTC.

This clone was recorded at least ten times. The rearrangement links TRBV7-9 to TRBJ2-7, with 7 positions matching TRBD1. With 6 bases clipped from V and 0 bases from J, the junction kept 11 bases outside the gene matches. The CDR3 contains 16 residues. The V gene's germline CDR1 is SEHNR and CDR2 FQNEAQ (reference sequence). CDR3 residues: CASSRDRAGASYEQYF. The CDR3 bases are TGTGCCAGCAGTAGAGACAGGGCAGGAGCCTCCTACGAGCAGTACTTC.

V and J are TRBV2 and TRBJ2-5; maybe TRBD1 (5 bases). CDR1 SNHLY and CDR2 FYNNEI come from the germline V gene. Trimming left V 8 bases short and J 5 bases short, with 15 bases between. This CDR3 comprises 13 residues. CDR3 nucleotides: TGTGCCAGCGGGGCCGATTTGGGGGAGACCCAGTACTTC. Protein: CASGADLGETQYF.

The CDR3 DNA follows: TGTGCCAGCAGCAAAGCGCCGGCACAGTACTACGAGCAGTACTTC. Protein: CASSKAPAQYYEQYF. The V call is TRBV21-1, the J call TRBJ2-7; the table assigns TRBD1, which was not confirmed against the DNA. TRBV21-1 is tagged as a pseudogene. This CDR3 comprises 15 residues.

Concerning this clone itself: At one boundary the junction diverges from the germline segment, which might be a read error. The V call is TRBV5-8, the J call TRBJ1-3; D call uncertain. The CDR3 runs 13 residues. The germline V gene has CDR1 SGHTS and CDR2 YDEGEE. The CDR3 coding sequence is TGCGCCAGCAGCCAGCCCCCGGAGGGCACCATATATTTT. It encodes CASSQPPEGTIYF.

In its sample, this clone was seen a few times. J is TRBJ1-1 and V is TRBV5-1, with 9 nucleotides matching TRBD1. The CDR3 is 13 amino acids. Germline CDR1 is SGHRS and CDR2 is YFSETQ. Trimming at V came to 0 bases and at J to 7 bases, leaving 1 base not matched to a gene. This chain's CDR3 is CASSLGDRVEAFF. DNA for the CDR3: TGCGCCAGCAGCTTGGGGGACAGGGTTGAAGCTTTCTTT.

This clone was found a few times. The chain couples TRBV10-3 to TRBJ2-1, with a tentative D call TRBD2 (6 bases). Looked up from germline, CDR1 is ENHRY and CDR2 is SYGVKD. The CDR3 has 16 amino acids. With 6 bases removed from V and 7 bases from J, the gap between germline ends came to 22 bases. The chain's CDR3 is CAISFGAREIGNEQFF. CDR3 nucleotides: TGTGCCATCAGCTTCGGGGCACGGGAGATTGGTAATGAGCAGTTCTTC.

J is TRBJ2-7 and V is TRBV28; tentative D call: TRBD2 (6 bases). CDR3 length equals 14 residues. Germline V CDR1 and CDR2: MDHEN, SYDVKM. V dropped 7 bases and J dropped 6 bases, with 19 bases sitting between them. The CDR3 is CASMGVGRSGEQYF. The CDR3, as DNA: TGTGCCAGCATGGGGGTCGGGAGATCAGGCGAGCAGTACTTC.

CDR3 in amino acids: CASSIGTGGVGEQFF. For the CDR3, the DNA is TGTGCCAGCAGCATCGGGACAGGGGGGGTGGGTGAGCAGTTCTTC. V usage is TRBV5-6 and J usage is TRBJ2-1; 11 bases are shared with TRBD1. The V gene's germline CDR1 is SGHDT and CDR2 YYEEEE. J lost 9 bases, V lost 4 bases, and 9 bases had no gene match. The CDR3 sequence is 15 residues long.